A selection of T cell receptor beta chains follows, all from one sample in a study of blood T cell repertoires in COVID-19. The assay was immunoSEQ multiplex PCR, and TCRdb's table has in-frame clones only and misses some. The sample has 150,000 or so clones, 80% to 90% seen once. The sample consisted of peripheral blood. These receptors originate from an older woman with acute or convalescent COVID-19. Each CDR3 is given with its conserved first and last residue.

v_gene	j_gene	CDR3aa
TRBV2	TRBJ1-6	CASSRDRNSPLHF
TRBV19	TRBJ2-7	CASGTGRPYEQYF
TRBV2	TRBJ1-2	CASSPRTGSYGYTF
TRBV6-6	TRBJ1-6	CASLDEINSPLHF
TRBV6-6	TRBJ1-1	CASNFRTGNTEAFF
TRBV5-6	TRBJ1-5	CASSLWGTRNQPQHF
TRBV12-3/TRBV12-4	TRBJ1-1	CASSLVKNTEAFF
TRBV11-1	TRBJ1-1	CASSLQGETEAFF
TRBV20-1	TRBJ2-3	CSASRLAPTDTQYF
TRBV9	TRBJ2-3	CATNGGRGSDTQYF
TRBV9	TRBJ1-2	CASSATGKGYTF
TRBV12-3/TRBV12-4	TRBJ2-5	CASSLLGEETQYF
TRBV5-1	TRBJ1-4	CASSLDPDRGGGTTNEKLFF
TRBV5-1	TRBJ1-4	CASSLDPGVDEKLFF
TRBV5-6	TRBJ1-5	CASSLMGQGNQPQHF
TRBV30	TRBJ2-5	CAWSPGQGETQYF
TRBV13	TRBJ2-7	CASSPMTGSYEQYF
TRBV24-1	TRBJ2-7	CATRLRGQGSHEQYF
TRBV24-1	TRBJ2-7	CATSDTRQGYEQYF
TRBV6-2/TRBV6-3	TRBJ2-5	CASCQALLQETQYF
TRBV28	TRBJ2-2	CASRIQSNTGELFF
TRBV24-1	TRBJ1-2	CATSDASGGDYGYTF
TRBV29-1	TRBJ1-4	CSVEIRSNREKLFF
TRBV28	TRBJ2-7	CASSLLYYEQYF
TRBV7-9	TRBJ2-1	CASSLPSTYNEQFF
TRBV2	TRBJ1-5	CASSEVAGSNQPQHF
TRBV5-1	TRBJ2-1	CASSFFSGGASYNEQFF
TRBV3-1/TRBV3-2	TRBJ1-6	CASSQVEGPNSPLHF
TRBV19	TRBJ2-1	CASSLVLAGKKRHEQFF
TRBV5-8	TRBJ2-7	CASSSGTGSYEQYF
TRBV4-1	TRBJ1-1	CASSLLGQGALRTEAFF
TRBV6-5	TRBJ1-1	CATPADAGAFF
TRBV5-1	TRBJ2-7	CASSLGSQGLYEQYF
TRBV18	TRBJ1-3	CASSPPGTGNTIYF
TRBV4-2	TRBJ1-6	CASSQHKSRDNGSPLHF
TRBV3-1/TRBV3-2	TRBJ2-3	CASSQVFSGGPSDTQYF
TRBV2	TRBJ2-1	CASSGRGGVSYNEQFF
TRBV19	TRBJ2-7	CASSLGQGYEQYF
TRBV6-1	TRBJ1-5	CASSDRTGEGQPQHF
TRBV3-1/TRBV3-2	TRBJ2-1	CASSQARTSGGGGQFF
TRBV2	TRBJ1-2	CASWDRGYYGYTF
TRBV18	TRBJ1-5	CASSPLGGRQPQHF
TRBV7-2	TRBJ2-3	CASSRRTGSTDTQYF
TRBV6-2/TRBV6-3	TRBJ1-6	CASSWRGFESPLHF
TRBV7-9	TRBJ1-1	CASSLPGGSMNTEAFF